A selection of T cell receptor beta chains follows, all from one sample in a study of blood T cell repertoires in COVID-19. TCRdb's copy holds only in-frame clones and misses some; the assay was immunoSEQ multiplex PCR. Among 100,000 to 150,000 clones listed, roughly 86% were seen once. Sequencing was done on a sample of peripheral blood. These receptors originate from an older woman with acute or convalescent COVID-19. Each CDR3 is given with its conserved first and last residue. D genes are given only for firm matches. For some rows the clone size is stated as once, few or many, or as a class when expanded; others skip it.

TRBJ2-1	NA	NA	TRBV18	CASSPGQEFYNEQFF	TGTGCCAGCTCACCAGGGCAAGAGTTCTACAATGAGCAGTTCTTC
TRBJ2-1	TRBD1	NA	TRBV7-9	CASSLAPGERGLRNEQFF	TGTGCCAGCAGCTTAGCACCCGGGGAGAGGGGGCTTCGCAATGAGCAGTTCTTC
TRBJ1-2	TRBD1	NA	TRBV5-4	CASSPIVTGDYGYTF	TGTGCCAGCAGCCCTATTGTCACAGGGGACTATGGCTACACCTTC
TRBJ2-1	TRBD2	NA	TRBV29-1	CSALGASGSEVEQFF	TGCAGCGCCCTTGGGGCTAGCGGGAGTGAAGTTGAGCAGTTCTTC
TRBJ1-5	NA	NA	TRBV3-1/TRBV3-2	CASSPPGGQPQHF	TGTGCCAGCAGCCCCCCGGGTGGTCAGCCCCAGCATTTT
TRBJ1-5	TRBD1	NA	TRBV6-5	CASSLDRDQPQHF	TGTGCCAGCAGTCTCGACAGGGATCAGCCCCAGCATTTT
TRBJ1-5	TRBD1	once	TRBV30	CAWDRGDSNQPQHF	TGTGCCTGGGACAGGGGCGACAGCAATCAGCCCCAGCATTTT
TRBJ2-5	NA	NA	TRBV28	CASSLAGLEETQYF	TGTGCCAGCAGTTTAGCGGGACTTGAAGAGACCCAGTACTTC
TRBJ2-1	NA	NA	TRBV11-2	CASSLDPYNEQFF	TGTGCCAGCAGCTTAGACCCTTACAATGAGCAGTTCTTC
TRBJ2-3	NA	NA	TRBV2	CAADGTSPSTDTQYF	TGTGCCGCCGATGGTACTAGCCCAAGCACAGATACGCAGTATTTT
TRBJ2-3	NA	NA	TRBV12-5	CASGSGTETRYF	TGTGCTAGTGGTTCGGGGACTGAGACGCGATATTTT
TRBJ2-3	NA	NA	TRBV3-1/TRBV3-2	CASSQDPAATDTQYF	TGTGCCAGCAGCCAAGATCCAGCGGCCACAGATACGCAGTATTTT
TRBJ2-1	NA	NA	TRBV11-3	CASSLGSNEQFF	TGTGCCAGCAGCTTGGGCAGCAATGAGCAGTTCTTC
TRBJ2-1	TRBD1	NA	TRBV24-1	CATSQGAYEQFF	TGTGCCACCAGTCAGGGGGCCTATGAGCAGTTCTTC
TRBJ1-1	NA	NA	TRBV12-3/TRBV12-4	CASRRRGNTEAFF	TGTGCCAGCAGAAGAAGGGGGAACACTGAAGCTTTCTTT
TRBJ1-3	NA	NA	TRBV9	CASSPGTSSGNTIYF	TGTGCCAGCAGCCCCGGGACATCGTCTGGAAACACCATATATTTT
TRBJ2-1	TRBD2	NA	TRBV9	CASSVLAGVSYNEQFF	TGTGCCAGCAGCGTATTAGCGGGGGTTTCCTACAATGAGCAGTTCTTC
TRBJ2-5	NA	NA	TRBV24-1	CATSDGPVIAGFQETQYF	TGTGCCACCAGTGATGGTCCGGTTATAGCCGGTTTCCAAGAGACCCAGTACTTC
TRBJ2-1	TRBD2	NA	TRBV20-1	CSASPSGRGDEQFF	TGCAGTGCTAGTCCCAGCGGGAGAGGCGATGAGCAGTTCTTC
TRBJ1-2	NA	NA	TRBV30	CAWRNLAGASGYGYTF	TGTGCCTGGAGAAATTTAGCGGGGGCATCGGGCTATGGCTACACCTTC
TRBJ1-5	NA	NA	TRBV20-1	CSVGGQEPQHF	TGCAGTGTGGGGGGGCAGGAGCCCCAGCATTTT
TRBJ2-5	NA	NA	TRBV5-1	CASSLGPTTQETQYF	TGCGCCAGCAGCTTGGGGCCAACAACCCAAGAGACCCAGTACTTC
TRBJ1-4	NA	NA	TRBV19	CASSLPRTEGNEKLFF	TGTGCCAGTAGTCTGCCTCGGACAGAAGGAAATGAAAAACTGTTTTTT
TRBJ1-4	TRBD1	NA	TRBV9	CASSVGEGTGLEKLFF	TGTGCCAGCAGCGTAGGGGAAGGGACAGGGCTAGAAAAACTGTTTTTT
TRBJ2-7	NA	NA	TRBV6-5	CASRQYPSYEQYF	TGTGCCAGCAGACAGTATCCCTCCTACGAGCAGTACTTC
TRBJ1-2	NA	once	TRBV12-3/TRBV12-4	CASSLRQRYGYTF	TGTGCCAGCAGTTTGAGACAGCGCTATGGCTACACCTTC
TRBJ1-4	NA	few	TRBV25-1	CASSPREGLDEKLFF	TGTGCCAGCAGCCCCCGGGAGGGCCTGGATGAAAAACTGTTTTTT
TRBJ1-6	NA	NA	TRBV28	CASSLFTGFGSYNSPLHF	TGTGCCAGCAGTTTATTTACAGGTTTTGGCTCCTATAATTCACCCCTCCACTTT
TRBJ1-2	NA	once	TRBV5-1	CASSLVEGGGYTF	TGCGCCAGCAGCTTGGTAGAGGGTGGCGGCTACACCTTC
TRBJ2-7	TRBD2	NA	TRBV7-9	CASSPTTGTRSYEQYF	TGTGCCAGCAGCCCAACAACCGGGACTAGGTCCTACGAGCAGTACTTC
TRBJ1-6	NA	NA	TRBV14	CASSQDRDSSNSPLHF	TGTGCCAGCAGCCAAGATCGTGACAGCTCCAACTCACCCCTCCACTTT
TRBJ1-5	NA	NA	TRBV2	CASSSGLGGNQPQHF	TGTGCCAGCAGCTCAGGGTTAGGGGGCAATCAGCCCCAGCATTTT
TRBJ1-1	NA	once	TRBV5-4	CASSLPGRRVTEAFF	TGTGCCAGCAGCTTACCGGGTCGTAGAGTCACTGAAGCTTTCTTT
TRBJ2-1	TRBD2	few	TRBV28	CASRSTSGRVNEQFF	TGTGCCAGCAGGAGTACTAGCGGGAGGGTGAATGAGCAGTTCTTC
TRBJ2-2	NA	NA	TRBV9	CASSVDVGRAGELFF	TGTGCCAGCAGCGTAGATGTCGGGAGAGCTGGGGAGCTGTTTTTT
TRBJ2-5	NA	few	TRBV5-4	CASSIQGYQETQYF	TGTGCCAGCAGTATTCAGGGGTACCAAGAGACCCAGTACTTC
TRBJ1-1	NA	NA	TRBV10-3	CAISESRDMNTEAFF	TGTGCCATCAGTGAGTCGAGAGACATGAACACTGAAGCTTTCTTT
TRBJ2-2	NA	NA	TRBV24-1	CATEDLAGNGELFF	TGTGCCACCGAGGACTTAGCCGGTAACGGGGAGCTGTTTTTT
TRBJ1-2	NA	NA	TRBV29-1	CSVESKEYTF	TGCAGCGTTGAAAGTAAGGAGTACACCTTC
TRBJ1-3	NA	NA	TRBV5-1	CASSLGAGVGNTIYF	TGCGCCAGCAGCTTGGGGGCAGGGGTCGGAAACACCATATATTTT
TRBJ2-2	NA	NA	TRBV7-3	CASSSGVTGELFF	TGTGCCAGCAGCTCGGGGGTCACCGGGGAGCTGTTTTTT
TRBJ1-1	NA	NA	TRBV5-1	CASSLIQNTEAFF	TGCGCCAGCAGCTTAATACAGAACACTGAAGCTTTCTTT
TRBJ1-4	TRBD1	NA	TRBV18	CASSPDLLGRGREKLFF	TGTGCCAGCTCGCCAGACCTCTTAGGCAGGGGGCGTGAAAAACTGTTTTTT
TRBJ1-6	TRBD1	many	TRBV5-1	CASSQKGQGASPLHF	TGCGCCAGCAGCCAAAAGGGACAGGGGGCATCACCCCTCCACTTT
TRBJ2-1	TRBD2	NA	TRBV9	CASSVGLADRGYEQFF	TGTGCCAGCAGCGTAGGGCTAGCGGACCGGGGCTATGAGCAGTTCTTC
TRBJ1-2	TRBD1	NA	TRBV10-2	CASKETPRGRNGYTF	TGCGCCAGCAAAGAAACGCCCAGGGGGCGAAATGGCTACACCTTC
TRBJ2-1	NA	NA	TRBV4-1	CASSQGLGQYNEQFF	TGCGCCAGCAGCCAAGGGCTTGGACAGTACAATGAGCAGTTCTTC
TRBJ1-1	NA	NA	TRBV9	CASSVGSVNTEAFF	TGTGCCAGCAGCGTAGGTTCGGTTAACACTGAAGCTTTCTTT
TRBJ1-2	NA	NA	TRBV7-2	CASSFSGVNYGYTF	TGTGCCAGCAGCTTCTCCGGGGTTAACTATGGCTACACCTTC
TRBJ2-2	NA	NA	TRBV18	CASSEAGRVPGELFF	TGTGCCAGCTCCGAGGCCGGCAGGGTTCCCGGGGAGCTGTTTTTT
TRBJ2-7	TRBD1	NA	TRBV5-1	CASSPGTGLYEQYF	TGCGCCAGCAGCCCCGGGACAGGGCTGTACGAGCAGTACTTC
TRBJ2-2	TRBD2	NA	TRBV7-8	CASSLPRLAGGTANTGELFF	TGTGCCAGCAGCTTACCCCGACTAGCGGGAGGGACCGCGAACACCGGGGAGCTGTTTTTT